Presented here are 32 T cell receptor beta chains from one specimen sequenced in a study of low-dose radiotherapy and immunotherapy resistance in tumors. cDNA synthesis used a TRAV/TRBV-specific primer set for both chains. Using a constant-region primer together with a V-primer adapter, TCRs were subjected to 15 to 25 PCR cycles of amplification. TCRdb re-called the reads through MiXCR, storing one row per CDR3 protein. The table shows around 9,000 distinct CDR3 sequences, with approximately 77% occurring only once. These receptors came from a human donor with advanced metastatic prostate, ovarian, gallbladder or colorectal cancer (not recorded which). This table probably holds off-target reads from a library built for another chain.

This sequence joins TRBV28 and TRBJ1-1; D is possibly TRBD1 (5 bases). The germline CDR1 and CDR2 sequences are MDHEN and SYDVKM. The CDR3 has 12 residues. The V and J ends lost 5 bases and 9 bases respectively, with 13 bases between them. The CDR3 loop reads CASSERGTKAFF. For the CDR3, the DNA is TGTGCCAGCAGTGAACGAGGGACTAAAGCTTTCTTT. The complete variable domain, with remaining parts taken from reference TRBV28 and TRBJ1-1, reads DVKVTQSSRYLVKRTGEKVFLECVQDMDHENMFWYRQDPGLGLRLIYFSYDVKMKEKGDIPEGYSVSREKKERFSLILESASTNQTSMYLCASSERGTKAFFGQGTRLTVV.

This sequence joins TRBV5-1 and TRBJ2-4; D might be TRBD1 (5 bases). The CDR3 runs 16 residues. Trimming shortened V by 0 bases and J by 0 bases, and 10 bases separated the two germline ends. CDR1 is SGHRS and CDR2 is YFSETQ in the germline V gene. The CDR3 DNA sequence: TGCGCCAGCAGCTTGGAGACAGAGTTAGCCAAAAACATTCAGTACTTC. Translated: CASSLETELAKNIQYF.

The chain carries TRBV28 and TRBJ1-1; D unclear. Trimming shortened V by 3 bases and J by 5 bases, and 10 bases separated the two germline ends. This CDR3 region has 13 residues. Germline V CDR1 and CDR2: MDHEN, SYDVKM. CDR3 region: CASSLVGYTEAFF. CDR3 DNA sequence: TGTGCCAGCAGTTTGGTGGGTTATACTGAAGCTTTCTTT.

The V gene is TRBV7-2, the J gene TRBJ2-1, with 14 bases aligning to TRBD2. Trimming at V came to 4 bases and at J to 9 bases, leaving 5 bases not matched to a gene. Germline-derived CDR1 and CDR2 are SGHTA and FQGNSA. There are 15 residues in the CDR3. CDR3 loop: CASSSGLAGAVEQFF. CDR3 DNA: TGTGCCAGCAGCTCGGGACTAGCGGGAGCGGTTGAGCAGTTCTTC.

The V call is TRBV10-3, the J call TRBJ2-7; D not resolved. V lost 7 bases and J 3 bases, leaving 19 bases between the germline ends. This CDR3 spans 15 amino acids. CDR1 and CDR2 from the germline V gene are ENHRY and SYGVKD. The CDR3 DNA is TGTGCCATCACTACCATCGGAAAAGGGATCTACGAGCAGTACTTC. Its translation: CAITTIGKGIYEQYF.

DNA for the CDR3: TGTGCCAGCAGCCAAGGGAGTGGTGGAGAGACCCAGTACTTC. Encoded protein: CASSQGSGGETQYF. The chain couples TRBV7-2 to TRBJ2-5; TRBD2 is a possible D gene (5 bases). Trimming removed 5 bases from V and 4 bases from J, with 14 bases in between. CDR3 length: 14 residues. Germline V gene sequence: CDR1 SGHTA, CDR2 FQGNSA.

The V and J genes are TRBV28 and TRBJ1-2; 7 bases agree with TRBD1. V shed 7 bases, J shed 5 bases, and the junction held 4 bases outside the gene matches. CDR1 is MDHEN, CDR2 SYDVKM, per germline. The CDR3 sequence is 12 residues long. The DNA for the CDR3 is TGTGCCAGCACGACAGGGAGGTATGGCTACACCTTC. Its translation: CASTTGRYGYTF.

The rearrangement links TRBV20-1 to TRBJ2-1; D unclear. Trimming stripped 6 bases from V and 1 base from J, with 22 bases between. CDR1 and CDR2 (germline): DFQATT, SNEGSKA (reference sequence). This CDR3 spans 17 amino acids. CDR3 amino acids: CSAGTRWRISSYNEQFF. DNA for the CDR3: TGCAGTGCGGGAACGCGGTGGCGGATTAGTTCCTACAATGAGCAGTTCTTC.

This clonotype occurred a few times. The chain joins TRBV2 to TRBJ2-2, with 9 bases lining up with TRBD2. With 3 bases clipped from V and 5 bases from J, the junction kept 10 bases outside the gene matches. The germline gives CDR1 SNHLY, CDR2 FYNNEI. The CDR3 extends over 17 amino acids. The CDR3 region has the DNA TGTGCCAGCAGTGAGCGGCTAGCGGGACGGATGACCGGGGAGCTGTTTTTT. Translating gives CASSERLAGRMTGELFF.

The chain is built from TRBV2 and TRBJ2-2; no firm D call. The V gene lost 3 bases and the J gene lost 5 bases, with 7 bases spanning the gap. CDR1 and CDR2 (germline): SNHLY, FYNNEI. The CDR3 is 13 amino acids. The chain's CDR3 is CASSERSTGELFF. For the CDR3, the DNA is TGTGCCAGCAGTGAGCGGTCGACCGGGGAGCTGTTTTTT.

This clonotype has just one count. This chain links TRBV5-5 with TRBJ1-1; D gene unclear. The germline V gene encodes CDR1 SGHKS and CDR2 YYEKEE (reference sequence). The CDR3 length is 14 residues. Deletions cut 0 bases from V and 6 bases from J, with 12 bases between. The CDR3 sequence is CASSLDSLLSEAFF. The CDR3 nucleotides read TGTGCCAGCAGCTTGGACAGTTTGCTCTCTGAAGCTTTCTTT.

CDR3 nucleotides: TGTGCCACCAGCACTAATGTTCCTCGGGAGACCCAGTACTTC. This sequence encodes CATSTNVPRETQYF. This chain connects TRBV15 to TRBJ2-5; D is ambiguous. The CDR3 has 14 residues. V was trimmed by 4 bases and J by 5 bases, leaving 14 bases between them. Germline CDR1 is LNHNV and CDR2 is YYDKDF (reference sequence).

The J gene is TRBJ2-3, the V gene TRBV19; TRBD2 is a possible D gene (5 bases). The CDR3 consists of 13 residues. The V gene lost 1 base and the J gene lost 4 bases, with 6 bases spanning the gap. In germline, CDR1 is LNHDA, CDR2 SQIVND (reference sequence). The CDR3 DNA reads TGTGCCAGTAGTATAGCGAGGGCAGATACGCAGTATTTT. Translated: CASSIARADTQYF.

V and J are TRBV29-1 and TRBJ2-7; 8 bases line up with TRBD1. Germline CDR1 SQVTM, CDR2 ANQGSEA. V lost 7 bases, J lost 3 bases, and 8 bases stayed unmatched. The CDR3 contains 13 residues. The DNA of the CDR3 is TGCAGCGCCGGGACAGGCACCGACTACGAGCAGTACTTC. It specifies CSAGTGTDYEQYF.

This chain connects TRBV30 to TRBJ2-1; TRBD2 aligns across 7 bases. CDR1 is GTSNPN and CDR2 is SVGIG in the germline V gene (reference sequence). This CDR3 is built from 13 residues. V trimming: 5 bases; J trimming: 10 bases; junction bases outside the gene matches: 11. This chain's CDR3 is CAWDRGLLREQFF. CDR3 DNA: TGTGCCTGGGACCGGGGACTACTTAGGGAGCAGTTCTTC. The whole variable domain, remainder taken from reference TRBV30 and TRBJ2-1, is SQTIHQWPATLVQPVGSPLSLECTVEGTSNPNLYWYRQAAGRGLQLLFYSVGIGQISSEVPQNLSASRPQDRQFILSSKKLLLSDSGFYLCAWDRGLLREQFFGPGTRLTVL.

This rearrangement joins TRBV28 to TRBJ1-1, with 8 bases identical to TRBD1. CDR3 length: 14 amino acids. V lost 8 bases, J lost 6 bases, and 11 bases stayed unmatched. Per the germline V gene, CDR1 is MDHEN and CDR2 is SYDVKM. The CDR3 DNA sequence: TGTGCCAGCTTACAGGGGGGCAGGCGCCCTGAAGCTTTCTTT. This encodes CASLQGGRRPEAFF.

J is TRBJ2-4 and V is TRBV2; D gene unclear. The CDR3 is 13 residues long. V gave up 4 bases and J gave up 0 bases, with 4 bases separating them. Germline-derived CDR1 and CDR2 are SNHLY and FYNNEI. DNA of the CDR3: TGTGCCAGCAGTGGGGTAGCCAAAAACATTCAGTACTTC. This encodes CASSGVAKNIQYF. The full variable domain, completed using reference TRBV2 and TRBJ2-4, is EPEVTQTPSHQVTQMGQEVILRCVPISNHLYFYWYRQILGQKVEFLVSFYNNEISEKSEIFDDQFSVERPDGSNFTLKIRSTKLEDSAMYFCASSGVAKNIQYFGAGTRLSVL.

J is TRBJ2-2 and V is TRBV6-8; D is perhaps TRBD1 (6 bases). This CDR3 spans 13 amino acids. Germline V CDR1 and CDR2: MNHGY, SAAAGT. V was shortened by 9 bases and J by 1 base, with 9 bases between the two germline ends. DNA of the CDR3: TGTGCCAGAGGGGGAAAGAACACCGGGGAGCTGTTTTTT. As protein: CARGGKNTGELFF.

V gene TRBV29-1 combines with J gene TRBJ1-1, with unresolved D. The germline gives CDR1 SQVTM, CDR2 ANQGSEA. With 1 base removed from V and 0 bases from J, the gap between germline ends came to 6 bases. This CDR3 contains 13 residues. The CDR3 loop reads CSVEGRVNTEAFF. The CDR3 DNA reads as TGCAGCGTTGAAGGGCGGGTGAACACTGAAGCTTTCTTT.

The chain joins TRBV5-1 to TRBJ2-7, with no clear D. V lost 2 bases, J lost 2 bases, and 5 bases lay in between. The CDR3 runs to 12 residues. CDR1 is SGHRS, CDR2 YFSETQ, per germline. CDR3 region: CASSFDAYEQYF. The DNA for the CDR3 is TGCGCCAGCAGCTTTGATGCCTACGAGCAGTACTTC. Full variable domain (missing parts from reference TRBV5-1 and TRBJ2-7): KAGVTQTPRYLIKTRGQQVTLSCSPISGHRSVSWYQQTPGQGLQFLFEYFSETQRNKGNFPGRFSGRQFSNSRSEMNVSTLELGDSALYLCASSFDAYEQYFGPGTRLTVT.

The V gene is TRBV28, the J gene TRBJ2-5; tentatively, D is TRBD1 (5 bases). Germline V gene sequence: CDR1 MDHEN, CDR2 SYDVKM. The CDR3 extends over 15 amino acids. Trimming pared 7 bases from V and 2 bases from J, leaving 17 bases between. The CDR3 nucleotides are TGTGCCAGCACCTTAACAGGTGGAGCTCAAGAGACCCAGTACTTC. It encodes CASTLTGGAQETQYF. The entire variable domain, with the rest obtained from reference TRBV28 and TRBJ2-5, is as follows: DVKVTQSSRYLVKRTGEKVFLECVQDMDHENMFWYRQDPGLGLRLIYFSYDVKMKEKGDIPEGYSVSREKKERFSLILESASTNQTSMYLCASTLTGGAQETQYFGPGTRLLVL.

About this clonotype: One end of the junction does not line up with germline, which may come from a read error. The chain employs TRBV29-1 and TRBJ2-3; no firm D call. In germline, CDR1 is SQVTM, CDR2 ANQGSEA. The CDR3 is 12 residues long. CDR3 nucleotides: TGCAGCGTTGTGTCCAGCGCAGATACTCAGTATTTT. Its translation: CSVVSSADTQYF.

This chain links TRBV2 with TRBJ2-7; possibly TRBD1 for D (6 bases). The CDR3 is 14 amino acids. Germline CDR1 is SNHLY and CDR2 is FYNNEI. V shed 6 bases and J shed 0 bases, with 12 bases lying between them. The CDR3 DNA reads TGTGCCAGCAGAGGCAGGGGACACTCCTACGAGCAGTACTTC. This gives the protein CASRGRGHSYEQYF.

The CDR3 spells CASSEENGLAGGSTDTQYF. The CDR3 DNA reads TGTGCCAGTAGTGAGGAAAATGGACTAGCGGGAGGGTCCACAGATACGCAGTATTTT. This chain links TRBV19 with TRBJ2-3, with 15 bases matching TRBD2. With 5 bases clipped from V and 2 bases from J, the junction kept 11 bases outside the gene matches. CDR3 length equals 19 residues. Germline V CDR1 and CDR2: LNHDA, SQIVND (reference sequence).

The chain links TRBV10-3 to TRBJ1-3, with D uncertain. The CDR3 length is 17 residues. Germline V gene sequence: CDR1 ENHRY, CDR2 SYGVKD. Trimming shortened V by 4 bases and J by 4 bases, and 20 bases separated the two germline ends. The CDR3 reads CAISGSQISAAGNTIYF. The DNA for the CDR3 is TGTGCCATCAGTGGGTCTCAGATCTCGGCGGCGGGAAACACCATATATTTT.

The chain couples TRBV29-1 to TRBJ1-2, with D possibly TRBD1 on 5 matching bases. The CDR3 length is 10 residues. Germline assignment: CDR1 SQVTM and CDR2 ANQGSEA. V lost 5 bases, J lost 11 bases, and 12 bases lay in between. The CDR3: CSVSPEGYTF. The CDR3 region has the DNA TGCAGCGTTTCCCCCGAGGGGTACACCTTC.

The count of this clonotype is one. The V and J genes are TRBV6-6 and TRBJ2-5; D might be TRBD2 (5 bases). Trimming cost V 5 bases and J 4 bases, with 14 bases left between them. This CDR3 is 14 amino acids long. Germline V lookup: CDR1 MNHNY, CDR2 SVGAGI (reference sequence). The chain's CDR3 is CASSTPRVGETQYF. In DNA, the CDR3 is TGTGCCAGCAGTACGCCGAGGGTAGGAGAGACCCAGTACTTC.

The chain is built from TRBV23-1 and TRBJ2-1; no clear D gene. TRBV23-1 is identified as an open reading frame with a role that is uncertain. This CDR3 is built from 13 residues. V lost 4 bases and J lost 8, with 12 bases in between. The CDR3 is CASSPVRGDEQFF. In DNA form, the CDR3 reads TGCGCCAGCAGTCCGGTACGAGGCGATGAGCAGTTCTTC.

V and J are TRBV28 and TRBJ1-5; D call uncertain. This CDR3 spans 14 amino acids. Trimming removed 4 bases at V and 4 bases at J, with 11 bases between. Germline V gene sequence: CDR1 MDHEN, CDR2 SYDVKM. CDR3 bases: TGTGCCAGCAGTTGGATGGGGAGGAATCAGCCCCAGCATTTT. Translating gives CASSWMGRNQPQHF.

This chain uses TRBV20-1 with TRBJ2-1, with TRBD1 identical over 7 bases. Germline V gene data show CDR1 as DFQATT and CDR2 as SNEGSKA (reference sequence). J gave up 6 bases and V 6 bases, and 14 bases lay outside the gene matches. This CDR3 has 15 amino acids. The CDR3 nucleotides are TGCAGTGCACCTAACGACAGGGTGAATCGCAATGAGCAGTTCTTC. Its protein product is CSAPNDRVNRNEQFF.

This chain connects TRBV5-6 to TRBJ2-3, with unresolved D. This CDR3 is 11 amino acids long. CDR1 and CDR2 from the germline V gene are SGHDT and YYEEEE. V gave up 10 bases and J gave up 6 bases, with 12 bases separating them. Here the CDR3 reads CAAGRRDTQYF. CDR3 bases: TGTGCCGCCGGACGTCGGGATACGCAGTATTTT. The full variable domain, rest sourced from reference TRBV5-6 and TRBJ2-3, is DAGVTQSPTHLIKTRGQQVTLRCSPKSGHDTVSWYQQALGQGPQFIFQYYEEEERQRGNFPDRFSGHQFPNYSSELNVNALLLGDSALYLCAAGRRDTQYFGPGTRLTVL.

This clonotype is a singleton in its sample. This chain joins TRBV2 and TRBJ2-1; 10 nucleotides agree with TRBD2. Germline assignment: CDR1 SNHLY and CDR2 FYNNEI. The V segment lost 8 bases and the J segment 0 bases; nucleotides outside the gene matches: 13. CDR3 length equals 18 residues. CDR3 sequence: CASLRGLAGVSSYNEQFF. Here the CDR3 DNA reads TGTGCCAGCCTCCGGGGTCTAGCGGGGGTGAGCTCCTACAATGAGCAGTTCTTC.